This TCR beta chain was identified during a study of blood T cell repertoires in COVID-19. Study in general: COVID-19 samples, acute and convalescent, were from the United States, Italy and Spain.

Seattle patient enrollment occurred during active infection, with longitudinal follow-up thereafter. CDR3 length: 15 amino acids. The V gene's germline CDR1 is KGHSH and CDR2 LQKENI. V was clipped by 6 bases and J by 1 base; unmatched bases: 7. Authors' processing steps: Counts of nucleated cells, estimated from reference gene primer amplification, were obtained. Assay used: immunoSEQ multiplex PCR; TCRdb lists only in-frame clones, some missing. The DNA gave D and trimming, while V, J and clone size come from that table. The data show 300,000 to 400,000 clones, about 91% seen once. This clonotype was sampled from a man aged 30 to 39 with COVID-19, enrolled during active disease. The chain employs TRBV18 and TRBJ1-1; 8 bases are a match to TRBD1. Sequencing used peripheral blood. For the CDR3, the DNA is TGTGCCAGCTCTCTCAACCAGGGGGCGAACACTGAAGCTTTCTTT. It specifies CASSLNQGANTEAFF.